Following are 29 T cell receptor beta chains from one sample sequenced in a study of Graves' ophthalmopathy and Graves' hyperthyroidism. Transcripts of RNA were the source for amplifying TCR beta CDR3 regions. HTBI primers were employed in first-round RT-PCR, then a second-round multiplex PCR followed. Using its own MiXCR run on the multiplex PCR reads, TCRdb lists one record per CDR3 protein. The sample comprises approximately 460,000 distinct CDR3 sequences, approximately 14% of which are singletons, and over 7.5% rests with the top ten. Material for sequencing was blood. The receptors were gathered from a woman between 25 and 40 years old with Graves' ophthalmopathy.

This clonotype was seen repeatedly, ten times or more. Written as DNA, the CDR3 is TGTGCCAGCAGTCAAGAAAGGGGGATGGGGAACACTGAAGCTTTCTTT. Its translation is CASSQERGMGNTEAFF. The V and J genes are TRBV6-2 or TRBV6-3 and TRBJ1-1, with a possible D match to TRBD1 (6 bases). Trimming removed 5 bases from V and 1 base from J, with 17 bases in between. Germline V gene lookup returns CDR1 MNHEY and CDR2 SVGEGT. This CDR3 has 16 amino acids.

This clonotype was observed at least ten times. The rearrangement uses TRBV30 and TRBJ1-1, with 8 bases matching TRBD1. V lost 2 bases and J lost 4; bases outside the gene matches: 3. The CDR3 is 13 residues long. The germline V gene encodes CDR1 GTSNPN and CDR2 SVGIG (reference sequence). CDR3 region: CAWSPQGVTEAFF. DNA of the CDR3: TGTGCCTGGAGTCCACAGGGGGTCACTGAAGCTTTCTTT.

This clonotype was picked up many times. The CDR3 spells CASRTPPGEEGYTF. In DNA form, the CDR3 reads TGTGCCAGCAGAACTCCACCAGGGGAAGAGGGCTACACCTTC. The chain employs TRBV6-1 and TRBJ1-2; possible D gene TRBD1, 6 bases. The CDR3 sequence is 14 residues long. Trimming stripped 6 bases from V and 8 bases from J, with 19 bases between. Germline V CDR1 and CDR2: MNHNS, SASEGT.

This clonotype appeared many times. V is TRBV6-1 and J is TRBJ1-6, with 7 positions matching TRBD1. V lost 5 bases to trimming and J lost 9 bases; unmatched junction nucleotides: 10. CDR3 length equals 15 residues. Germline lookup yields CDR1 MNHNS and CDR2 SASEGT. CDR3 amino acids: CASSKTTGLGSPLHF. DNA for the CDR3: TGTGCCAGCAGTAAAACGACAGGGTTAGGTTCACCCCTCCACTTT.

This clonotype appeared a few times. The gene calls are TRBV29-1 and TRBJ1-1; D ambiguous. The germline CDR1 and CDR2 sequences are SQVTM and ANQGSEA. This CDR3 region has 13 residues. Between the trimmed V and J ends, which lost 6 bases and 0 bases, there was a span of 11 bases. The CDR3 nucleotides read TGCAGCGTCGGTTCACACCTGAACACTGAAGCTTTCTTT. As protein: CSVGSHLNTEAFF.

This clonotype was seen ten or more times. The chain couples TRBV29-1 to TRBJ1-2; D gene uncertain. The CDR3 spans 11 residues. Trimming took 5 bases from V and 6 from J, leaving 10 bases between them. CDR1 and CDR2 from the germline V gene are SQVTM and ANQGSEA. The CDR3 region is CSVPKVDGYTF. The DNA for the CDR3 is TGCAGCGTTCCTAAGGTTGATGGCTACACCTTC.

This clonotype was observed at least ten times. In DNA form, the CDR3 reads TGTGCCAGCAGTTTACGGCGGCGGGCGGGAGTGAGTGAGCAGTACTTC. It yields the protein CASSLRRRAGVSEQYF. The genes are TRBV28 and TRBJ2-7, with 7 positions matching TRBD2. The CDR3 has 16 residues. Losses at the gene ends were 2 bases for V and 7 bases for J; bases not matched to a gene: 14. Looked up from germline, CDR1 is MDHEN and CDR2 is SYDVKM. The full variable domain, its missing parts supplied by reference TRBV28 and TRBJ2-7, is DVKVTQSSRYLVKRTGEKVFLECVQDMDHENMFWYRQDPGLGLRLIYFSYDVKMKEKGDIPEGYSVSREKKERFSLILESASTNQTSMYLCASSLRRRAGVSEQYFGPGTRLTVT.

This clonotype was observed many times. The rearrangement joins TRBV29-1 to TRBJ2-7, with D possibly being TRBD2 (5 bases). Germline V gene sequence: CDR1 SQVTM, CDR2 ANQGSEA. V lost 4 bases and J 3 bases, leaving 16 bases between the germline ends. This CDR3 spans 14 amino acids. The CDR3 is CSVVGSGRGYEQYF. Written as DNA, the CDR3 is TGCAGCGTTGTTGGGTCTGGGAGAGGCTACGAGCAGTACTTC.

The sample holds many counts of this clonotype. J is TRBJ2-7 and V is TRBV28; maybe TRBD2 (6 bases). The germline CDR1 and CDR2 sequences are MDHEN and SYDVKM. The V and J ends lost 3 bases and 7 bases respectively, with 13 bases between them. The CDR3 is 13 residues long. The CDR3 DNA reads TGTGCCAGCAGTTTGTGGTGGGCGGGAGAGCAGTACTTC. Translating it yields CASSLWWAGEQYF. The full variable domain, its missing parts supplied by reference TRBV28 and TRBJ2-7, is DVKVTQSSRYLVKRTGEKVFLECVQDMDHENMFWYRQDPGLGLRLIYFSYDVKMKEKGDIPEGYSVSREKKERFSLILESASTNQTSMYLCASSLWWAGEQYFGPGTRLTVT.

V gene TRBV6-1 combines with J gene TRBJ1-5; a weak D match, TRBD1 (5 bases). The CDR3 is 16 amino acids. The germline CDR1 and CDR2 sequences are MNHNS and SASEGT. The V end lost 6 bases, the J end lost 0 bases, and 15 bases lay between the germline ends. DNA of the CDR3: TGTGCCAGCAGCCCCCGACAGTCCTATAGCAATCAGCCCCAGCATTTT. It encodes CASSPRQSYSNQPQHF.

This clonotype was seen at least ten times. This chain connects TRBV6-5 to TRBJ2-7, with 8 nucleotides matching TRBD2. CDR1 MNHEY and CDR2 SVGAGI come from the germline V gene. The CDR3 length is 13 residues. With 8 bases clipped from V and 4 bases from J, the junction kept 7 bases outside the gene matches. The CDR3 region is CASGKGLEYEQYF. CDR3 bases: TGTGCCAGCGGAAAGGGACTAGAGTACGAGCAGTACTTC.

To note about this clonotype: The junction and the germline gene differ at one end; a read error may be behind it. This rearrangement joins TRBV6-2 or TRBV6-3 to TRBJ1-1; the D gene is possibly TRBD1 (5 bases). CDR3 size: 14 residues. The germline V gene encodes CDR1 MNHEY and CDR2 SVGEGT. The DNA for the CDR3 is TGTGCCAGCAGCCAGGGTAGATGGTACACTGATGCTTTCTTT. This codes for CASSQGRWYTDAFF.

Ten or more counts support this clonotype. V is TRBV7-2 and J is TRBJ2-5; D ambiguous. The V gene's germline CDR1 is SGHTA and CDR2 FQGNSA. V was pared by 0 bases and J by 5 bases, with 7 bases between. CDR3 size: 13 residues. In nucleotides, the CDR3 is TGTGCCAGCAGCTTAGCGCTTGGGGAGACCCAGTACTTC. Amino acids: CASSLALGETQYF.

In its sample, this clonotype was seen many times. This chain links TRBV4-2 with TRBJ2-5; D gene unclear. V was shortened by 3 bases and J by 2 bases, with 7 bases between the two germline ends. CDR3 length: 13 amino acids. In germline, CDR1 is LGHNA, CDR2 YNFKEQ. The CDR3 DNA is TGTGCCAGCAGCCAGGGCAGGCAAGAGACCCAGTACTTC. Amino acids: CASSQGRQETQYF.

This clonotype was seen repeatedly, ten times or more. The rearrangement joins TRBV20-1 to TRBJ2-7; perhaps TRBD2 as D (5 bases). This CDR3 contains 12 residues. Germline V gene data show CDR1 as DFQATT and CDR2 as SNEGSKA (reference sequence). Trimming stripped 4 bases from V and 2 bases from J, with 9 bases between. CDR3 sequence (DNA): TGCAGTGCTATGGGAGTTCCCTACGAGCAGTACTTC. It encodes CSAMGVPYEQYF.

This clonotype has a handful of counts. The CDR3 here is CASSSRGTRGNEQFF. Here the CDR3 DNA reads TGTGCCAGCAGTTCCCGAGGGACTAGAGGCAATGAGCAGTTCTTC. V gene TRBV12-3 or TRBV12-4 combines with J gene TRBJ2-1; 8 bases are shared with TRBD2. This CDR3 spans 15 amino acids. Trimming cost V 4 bases and J 6 bases; bases outside gene matches: 8.

This clonotype appeared many times. The chain has TRBV7-8 and TRBJ2-2; 8 bases match TRBD1. The CDR3 is 15 residues long. With 6 bases clipped from V and 7 bases from J, the junction kept 10 bases outside the gene matches. Germline V gives CDR1 SGHVS, CDR2 FQNEAQ. The CDR3 is CASSTKGQVIGELFF. DNA for the CDR3: TGTGCCAGCAGTACGAAGGGACAGGTGATCGGGGAGCTGTTTTTT.

The chain recombines TRBV28 with TRBJ2-7; TRBD1 agrees at 9 bases. CDR1 and CDR2 from the germline V gene are MDHEN and SYDVKM. V shed 5 bases, J shed 5 bases, and the junction held 13 bases outside the gene matches. The CDR3 has 16 amino acids. CDR3 DNA sequence: TGTGCCAGCAGTATAACCCGGGACAGGGACAGGGACGAGCAGTACTTC. Residues: CASSITRDRDRDEQYF.

This clonotype was counted ten times or more. The chain uses TRBV19 and TRBJ1-6; TRBD1 matches 7 bases. Germline lookup yields CDR1 LNHDA and CDR2 SQIVND (reference sequence). V dropped 4 bases and J dropped 9; count of bases not matched to a gene: 12. The CDR3 spans 16 residues. CDR3 coding DNA: TGTGCCAGTAGTACTTCGACAGGGAGGGAGAGTTCACCCCTCCACTTT. Translating gives CASSTSTGRESSPLHF.

Ten or more counts support this clonotype. V is TRBV28 and J is TRBJ1-1, with D tentatively TRBD1 (6 bases). Per germline, CDR1 MDHEN and CDR2 SYDVKM. The ends were cut back, 7 bases at V and 6 bases at J, with 15 bases in the middle. The CDR3 consists of 13 residues. The CDR3 bases are TGTGCCAGCATAAGGCAGGGGCGTCCTGAAGCTTTCTTT. This sequence encodes CASIRQGRPEAFF.

This clonotype was detected many times. The V gene is TRBV28, the J gene TRBJ2-4; no firm D call. The V gene lost 5 bases and the J gene lost 0 bases, with 11 bases spanning the gap. This CDR3 has 15 residues. From germline, CDR1 is MDHEN and CDR2 SYDVKM. This CDR3 is CASSHYPLAKNIQYF. The CDR3 coding sequence is TGTGCCAGCAGTCACTATCCCCTAGCCAAAAACATTCAGTACTTC.

This clonotype was counted at least ten times. This chain joins TRBV11-3 and TRBJ2-5, with TRBD2 as a possible D gene (5 bases). V shed 5 bases and J shed 5 bases, with 24 bases lying between them. The germline V gene has CDR1 SGHNT and CDR2 YENEEA. CDR3 length: 17 residues. CDR3 sequence: CASSPVVNLRTGETQYF. CDR3 nucleotides: TGTGCCAGCAGCCCCGTGGTCAACCTTAGGACGGGGGAGACCCAGTACTTC.

This clonotype was detected ten times or more. J is TRBJ2-2 and V is TRBV12-5; 8 bases match TRBD1. CDR1 is LGHNT and CDR2 is FRNRAP in the germline V gene. J gave up 0 bases and V 2 bases, and 8 bases lay outside the gene matches. This CDR3 region has 18 residues. CDR3 residues: CASGLQAGGLSNTGELFF. DNA of the CDR3: TGTGCTAGTGGTTTGCAGGCAGGGGGCTTATCGAACACCGGGGAGCTGTTTTTT.

This clonotype was seen at least ten times. The V gene is TRBV2, the J gene TRBJ1-3, with D uncertain. This CDR3 comprises 14 residues. From germline, CDR1 is SNHLY and CDR2 FYNNEI. V dropped 7 bases and J dropped 0 bases, with 10 bases sitting between them. The CDR3 DNA follows: TGTGCCAGCATCGCGGCGAGCTCTGGAAACACCATATATTTT. Protein sequence: CASIAASSGNTIYF.

The gene calls are TRBV30 and TRBJ1-5; no firm D call. Germline CDR1 GTSNPN, CDR2 SVGIG (reference sequence). Trimming took off 4 bases at V and 1 base at J, with 8 bases between the two ends. The CDR3 covers 13 residues. The CDR3 is CAWNGDSNQPQHF. As DNA, the CDR3 is TGTGCCTGGAACGGAGACAGCAATCAGCCCCAGCATTTT. Together with reference TRBV30 and TRBJ1-5, the CDR3 gives the full variable domain: SQTIHQWPATLVQPVGSPLSLECTVEGTSNPNLYWYRQAAGRGLQLLFYSVGIGQISSEVPQNLSASRPQDRQFILSSKKLLLSDSGFYLCAWNGDSNQPQHFGDGTRLSIL.

A remark on this clonotype: A single base separates this from a much larger clone, so it may be a read error. A read error is likely, as this CDR3 ends without the conserved phenylalanine or tryptophan. The chain employs TRBV11-1 and TRBJ2-7, with D hard to call. Trimming removed 6 bases from V and 1 base from J, with 19 bases in between. This CDR3 has 16 amino acids. The V gene's germline CDR1 is SGHAT and CDR2 FQDESV (reference sequence). The DNA for the CDR3 is TGTGCCAGCAGTGCAACTTATGGATTGTTTTCCTACGAGCAGTACTTG. This gives the protein CASSATYGLFSYEQYL.

The chain recombines TRBV19 with TRBJ1-1; weak D call: TRBD1 (5 bases). V gave up 4 bases and J gave up 1 base, with 16 bases separating them. Looked up from germline, CDR1 is LNHDA and CDR2 is SQIVND (reference sequence). CDR3 size: 16 residues. In DNA form, the CDR3 reads TGTGCCAGTAGTACCCCCCGGACAAGCCCGAACACTGAAGCTTTCTTT. It encodes CASSTPRTSPNTEAFF.

V and J are TRBV24-1 and TRBJ1-1, with a weak D call TRBD1 (6 bases). Per the germline V gene, CDR1 is KGHDR and CDR2 is SFDVKD. V was clipped by 4 bases and J by 1 base, with 12 bases between them. The length of the CDR3 is 15 residues. The CDR3 coding sequence is TGTGCCACCAGTGACTACACGACAGGGAACACTGAAGCTTTCTTT. Its protein is CATSDYTTGNTEAFF.

This clonotype was detected ten times or more. V and J are TRBV27 and TRBJ2-7, with 12 positions matching TRBD2. This CDR3 has 17 amino acids. Germline CDR1 is MNHEY and CDR2 is SMNVEV (reference sequence). The V gene end was trimmed by 5 bases and the J gene end by 0 bases; junction bases not matched to a gene: 8. CDR3 nucleotide sequence: TGTGCCAGCAGTCCCCACGGACTAGCGGGAAACTCCTACGAGCAGTACTTC. It codes for CASSPHGLAGNSYEQYF.